This T cell receptor beta chain came from a study of shared clonotypes between healthy human individuals. Study conclusions and caveats: Even with large depth, rarefaction showed that sorted-subset sequencing was incomplete.

V lost 5 bases and J lost 4, with 10 bases in between. The CDR3 has 13 amino acids. Germline V gives CDR1 WNHNN, CDR2 SYGVQD (reference sequence). The investigators split CD4+ cells into a CD45RA+ naive subset and a CD45RA-negative memory subset. Sequenced by immunoSEQ multiplex PCR; TCRdb stores in-frame clones only, minus some. The sample has under 2,500,000 clones, approximately 94% seen once. About this clone itself: Its antigen is currently unknown.

V and J are TRBV10-1 and TRBJ2-3, with D uncertain. The clonotype comes from a man younger than 35 in good health. Material: naive CD4+ T cells sorted from blood. Subset indicated: CD45RA+ positively selected. CDR3 coding DNA: TGCGCCAGCAGTCAGGTCTTCCCAGATACGCAGTATTTT. It specifies CASSQVFPDTQYF.